The 8 T cell receptor beta chains in this list originate from one sample, sequenced in a study of a mutant IDH1 vaccine in newly diagnosed glioma. No antigens are known for them. This table comes from immunoSEQ multiplex PCR, and its TCRdb copy is limited to in-frame clones, with some not included. The sample contains about 54,000 clones, around 81% of which appear only once. Described time point: week 5, during vaccination. Each vaccine dose was 300 ug of mutant IDH1 20-mer peptide, with topical imiquimod. Specimen: PBMCs, collected from a glioma patient whose treatment included an IDH1 peptide vaccine. These receptors all come from a man aged 25 to 40 with glioma.

The chain uses TRBV11-2 and TRBJ2-1; 11 bases are a match to TRBD2. The CDR3 has 16 amino acids. Germline assignment: CDR1 SGHAT and CDR2 FQNNGV. V trimming: 5 bases; J trimming: 10 bases; junction bases outside the gene matches: 13. Here the CDR3 DNA reads TGTGCCAGCAGCCCTTACGGTAGCGGGGGGGCCGGGGAGCAGTTCTTC. Translated, it gives CASSPYGSGGAGEQFF.

The chain is built from TRBV6-1 and TRBJ1-2; the D is unclear. The CDR3 totals 16 residues. Looked up from germline, CDR1 is MNHNS and CDR2 is SASEGT. The germline V and J ends were trimmed by 2 bases and 5 bases, with 18 bases remaining between them. CDR3 loop: CASSENFFDGAYGYTF. CDR3 nucleotides: TGTGCCAGCAGTGAAAATTTTTTCGACGGTGCTTATGGCTACACCTTC.

The chain carries TRBV7-6 and TRBJ2-2; 11 nucleotides align to TRBD2. The J segment lost 2 bases and the V segment lost 5 bases, leaving 10 bases of the junction unmatched. Looked up from germline, CDR1 is SGHVS and CDR2 is FNYEAQ. The CDR3 consists of 18 residues. The CDR3 reads CASSTQISGGVNTGELFF. CDR3 bases: TGTGCCAGCAGCACACAAATTAGCGGGGGGGTAAACACCGGGGAGCTGTTTTTT.

This clone was detected a few times. This rearrangement joins TRBV7-6 to TRBJ2-7, with D possibly being TRBD1 or TRBD2 (5 bases each). The length of the CDR3 is 12 residues. V gave up 5 bases and J gave up 3 bases, with 8 bases separating them. Germline V gene data show CDR1 as SGHVS and CDR2 as FNYEAQ. In nucleotides, the CDR3 is TGTGCCAGCAGCCGGGGCAGCTACGAGCAGTACTTC. It codes for CASSRGSYEQYF.

The chain links TRBV7-9 to TRBJ1-6; TRBD1 might be the D (5 bases). V gave up 4 bases and J gave up 7 bases, with 17 bases separating them. The CDR3 extends over 16 amino acids. Looked up from germline, CDR1 is SEHNR and CDR2 is FQNEAQ (reference sequence). The CDR3 protein is CASSSRRAGWNSPLHF. Here the CDR3 DNA reads TGTGCCAGCAGCTCGAGGCGGGCAGGGTGGAATTCACCCCTCCACTTT.

DNA of the CDR3: TGCGCCAGCAGCACGGGGACAGGGGATTACGAGCAGTACTTC. Encoded protein: CASSTGTGDYEQYF. This sequence joins TRBV5-1 and TRBJ2-7; 10 bases are a match to TRBD1. The CDR3 loop spans 14 amino acids. Germline lookup yields CDR1 SGHRS and CDR2 YFSETQ. With 4 bases clipped from V and 4 bases from J, the junction kept 5 bases outside the gene matches.

The chain employs TRBV2 and TRBJ1-1; maybe TRBD1 (5 bases). The CDR3 runs 13 residues. The germline V gene has CDR1 SNHLY and CDR2 FYNNEI. V lost 7 bases, J lost 4 bases, and 13 bases lay in between. This CDR3 is CASILGGSTEAFF. CDR3 sequence (DNA): TGTGCCAGCATTCTGGGGGGGAGCACTGAAGCTTTCTTT.

This clone was seen once. The chain carries TRBV9 and TRBJ2-1; D remains ambiguous. Germline V gene lookup returns CDR1 SGDLS and CDR2 YYNGEE. The CDR3 runs 18 residues. Trimming pared 0 bases from V and 0 bases from J, leaving 16 bases between. The chain's CDR3 is CASSVATATGNSYNEQFF. CDR3 sequence (DNA): TGTGCCAGCAGCGTAGCTACAGCGACTGGGAACTCCTACAATGAGCAGTTCTTC.